This TCR beta chain emerged from a study of T cell responses to AZD1222 COVID-19 vaccine. Study observations and caveats: Spike-specific TCR breadth and depth grew following two AZD1222 doses.

The length of the CDR3 is 16 residues. Germline CDR1 reads MGHDK; CDR2 reads SYGVNS. V lost 3 bases, J lost 4 bases, and 9 bases stayed unmatched. Assay used: immunoSEQ multiplex PCR; TCRdb lists only in-frame clones, some missing. The sample yields around 120,000 clones, roughly 92% seen once. Comment on this clone: Its matching antigen is unknown.

The sequence came from an adult who received the AZD1222 COVID-19 vaccine. The sample here was peripheral blood, taken 28 days after the second AZD1222 dose. The chain couples TRBV25-1 to TRBJ2-5, with TRBD2 matching 9 bases. The CDR3 sequence: CASSELAGLYRETQYF. DNA for the CDR3: TGTGCCAGCAGTGAGCTAGCGGGGTTGTACAGAGAGACCCAGTACTTC.